This T cell receptor (beta chain) was identified in a study of CD8+CD57+ T cells in acquired aplastic anemia. On the study more broadly: Sorted cells (CD4+ and CD8+) yielded DNA amounts that averaged approximately 3.2 ug.

This clonotype has a count of ten or more. Its specificity is unknown. The study profiled TCR beta VDJ and CDR3 using genomic DNA as template. MiXCR, applied by TCRdb to the reads, yields one record per CDR3 protein. In the table there are 150,000 or so distinct CDR3 sequences, approximately 52% of which are singletons. Before being chosen for sequencing, patients had shown CD8+CD57+ cell expansion by flow cytometry. Prior therapy had not been administered to any patient at the time of blood sampling. Per the germline V gene, CDR1 is SQVTM and CDR2 is ANQGSEA. Unmatched junction bases numbered 14, after V lost 4 bases and J lost 5 bases. CDR3 size: 15 residues. General study results and limits: Almost 30 sequences, all CD8+ CDR3, were shared between patients and controls.

This clonotype was sampled from a human donor with aplastic anemia. The chain couples TRBV29-1 to TRBJ2-7; 7 bases agree with TRBD2. Sequences were obtained from sorted CD4+, CD8+, or CD8+CD57+ T cells (not recorded which) from PBMCs. For the CDR3, the DNA is TGCAGCGTTGTCGGGCGGGGGACGGGGCAGGACGAGCAGTACTTC. Translation: CSVVGRGTGQDEQYF.